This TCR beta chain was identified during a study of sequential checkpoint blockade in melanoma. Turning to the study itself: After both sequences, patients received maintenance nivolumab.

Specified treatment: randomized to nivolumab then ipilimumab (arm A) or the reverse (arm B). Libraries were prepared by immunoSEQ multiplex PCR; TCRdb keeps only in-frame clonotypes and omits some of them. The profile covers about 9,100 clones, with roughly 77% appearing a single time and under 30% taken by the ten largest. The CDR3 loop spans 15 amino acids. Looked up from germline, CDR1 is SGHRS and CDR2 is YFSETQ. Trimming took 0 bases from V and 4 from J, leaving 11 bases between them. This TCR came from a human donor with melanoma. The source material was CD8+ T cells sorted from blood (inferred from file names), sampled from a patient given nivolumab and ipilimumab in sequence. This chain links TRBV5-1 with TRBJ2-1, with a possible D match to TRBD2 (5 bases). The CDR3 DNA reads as TGCGCCAGCAGCTTGGGTGGGAGCTCTTACAATGAGCAGTTCTTC. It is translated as CASSLGGSSYNEQFF.